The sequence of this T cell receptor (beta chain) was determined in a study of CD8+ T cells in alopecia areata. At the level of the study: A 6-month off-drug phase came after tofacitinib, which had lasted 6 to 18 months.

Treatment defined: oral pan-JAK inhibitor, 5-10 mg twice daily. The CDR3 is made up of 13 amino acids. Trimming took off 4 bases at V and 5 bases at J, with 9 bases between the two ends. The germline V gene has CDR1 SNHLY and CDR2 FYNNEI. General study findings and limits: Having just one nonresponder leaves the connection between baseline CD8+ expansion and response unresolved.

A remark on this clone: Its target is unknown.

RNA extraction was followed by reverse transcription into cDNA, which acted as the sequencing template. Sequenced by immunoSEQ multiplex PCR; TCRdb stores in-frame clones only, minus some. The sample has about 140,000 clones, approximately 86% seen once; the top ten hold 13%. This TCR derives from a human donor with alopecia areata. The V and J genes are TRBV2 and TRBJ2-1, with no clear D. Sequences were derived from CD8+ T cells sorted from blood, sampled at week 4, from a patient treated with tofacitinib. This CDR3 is CASSADGNNEQFF. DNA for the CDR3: TGTGCCAGCAGTGCTGACGGAAACAATGAGCAGTTCTTC.